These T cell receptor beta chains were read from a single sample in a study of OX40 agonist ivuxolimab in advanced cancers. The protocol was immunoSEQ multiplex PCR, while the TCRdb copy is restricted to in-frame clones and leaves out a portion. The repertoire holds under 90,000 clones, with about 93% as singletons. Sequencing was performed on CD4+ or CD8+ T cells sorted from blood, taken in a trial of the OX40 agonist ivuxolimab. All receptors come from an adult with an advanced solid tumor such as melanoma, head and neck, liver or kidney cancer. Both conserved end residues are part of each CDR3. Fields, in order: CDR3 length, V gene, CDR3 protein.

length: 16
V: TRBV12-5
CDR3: CASGLQLAGATGELFF

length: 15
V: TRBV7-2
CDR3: CASSLERGSGSPLHF

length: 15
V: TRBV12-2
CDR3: CASRLGKREDQPQHF

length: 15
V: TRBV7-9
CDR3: CASSTTRDRAYEQYF

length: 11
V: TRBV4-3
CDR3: CASSQVDEQFF

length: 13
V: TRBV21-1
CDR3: CASTIGRDATQYF

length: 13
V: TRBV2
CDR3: CASRAWVHTEAFF

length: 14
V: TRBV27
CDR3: CASSPRDRVTEAFF

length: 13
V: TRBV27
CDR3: CASSLSVTAGYTF

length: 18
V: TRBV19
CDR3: CASYGGTPDTSSYNEQFF

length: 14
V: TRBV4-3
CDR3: CASSSPGWGTEAFF

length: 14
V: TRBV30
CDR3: CAWSISGGGYEQYF

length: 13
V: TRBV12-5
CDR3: CASGPGGGLEAFF

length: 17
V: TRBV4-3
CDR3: CASSQDLGTGQRGGYTF

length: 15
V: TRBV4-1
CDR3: CASSQTLGLGYGYTF